Below, 8 T cell receptor beta chains from the same sample are listed, as sequenced in a study of T cell responses to AZD1222 COVID-19 vaccine. TCRdb's copy holds only in-frame clones and misses some; the assay was immunoSEQ multiplex PCR. The table shows roughly 28,000 clones, with roughly nine tenths occurring only once. This specimen consisted of peripheral blood, obtained on day 0 of AZD1222 vaccination. These receptors were collected from an adult in good health.

The V call is TRBV9, the J call TRBJ2-7; the D gene is possibly TRBD2 (6 bases). V was trimmed by 4 bases and J by 8 bases, leaving 22 bases between them. Germline V gene data show CDR1 as SGDLS and CDR2 as YYNGEE. There are 15 residues in the CDR3. The CDR3 region is CASSPYERALSKQYF. CDR3 DNA sequence: TGTGCCAGCAGCCCCTATGAGCGGGCTCTCTCCAAGCAGTACTTC.

The rearrangement joins TRBV11-2 to TRBJ2-1; 8 bases align to TRBD2. This CDR3 contains 18 residues. J gave up 8 bases and V 2 bases, and 17 bases lay outside the gene matches. Germline values: CDR1 SGHAT, CDR2 FQNNGV. CDR3 DNA: TGTGCCAGCAGCTTACAAGCGGGAGATCTTATGAGAAGCCATGAGCAGTTCTTC. It specifies CASSLQAGDLMRSHEQFF.

The chain is built from TRBV27 and TRBJ2-7; D not resolved. V was shortened by 2 bases and J by 5 bases, with 10 bases between the two germline ends. The CDR3 consists of 13 residues. Germline V gives CDR1 MNHEY, CDR2 SMNVEV (reference sequence). The CDR3 loop reads CASSLRDPDEQYF. The CDR3 bases are TGTGCCAGCAGTTTAAGGGATCCGGACGAGCAGTACTTC.

This chain links TRBV9 with TRBJ2-1, with 9 nucleotides matching TRBD2. Germline V gene data show CDR1 as SGDLS and CDR2 as YYNGEE. CDR3 size: 16 residues. V was pared by 2 bases and J by 3 bases, with 6 bases of the junction left unmatched. The CDR3 nucleotides read TGTGCCAGCAGCGTTGGTAGCGGGAGCTACTACAATGAGCAGTTCTTC. The encoded protein is CASSVGSGSYYNEQFF. Looking up the rest from reference TRBV9 and TRBJ2-1 gives the full variable domain: DSGVTQTPKHLITATGQRVTLRCSPRSGDLSVYWYQQSLDQGLQFLIQYYNGEERAKGNILERFSAQQFPDLHSELNLSSLELGDSALYFCASSVGSGSYYNEQFFGPGTRLTVL.

This chain connects TRBV5-1 to TRBJ1-5; tentative D call: TRBD1 (6 bases). V shed 3 bases and J shed 6 bases, with 13 bases lying between them. Per the germline V gene, CDR1 is SGHRS and CDR2 is YFSETQ. The CDR3 is made up of 14 amino acids. The CDR3 nucleotides read TGCGCCAGCAGCTCGGGACAAAAGGGTCAGCCCCAGCATTTT. Encoded protein: CASSSGQKGQPQHF.

The genes are TRBV29-1 and TRBJ2-5, with a tentative D call TRBD2 (6 bases). The V gene lost 8 bases and the J gene lost 3 bases, with 22 bases spanning the gap. Germline lookup yields CDR1 SQVTM and CDR2 ANQGSEA. The CDR3 totals 15 residues. CDR3 bases: TGCAGCTCCCAGGGCGGGAAACGACCCGAAGAGACCCAGTACTTC. This gives the protein CSSQGGKRPEETQYF.

The gene calls are TRBV7-9 and TRBJ2-1; 12 bases line up with TRBD2. The length of the CDR3 is 15 residues. V lost 5 bases, J lost 6 bases, and 5 bases stayed unmatched. Germline V CDR1 and CDR2: SEHNR, FQNEAQ (reference sequence). CDR3 DNA: TGTGCCAGCAGCCTATGGACTAGCGGGACCAATGAGCAGTTCTTC. Translated: CASSLWTSGTNEQFF.

The chain is built from TRBV27 and TRBJ1-2; D might be TRBD1 (6 bases). Trimming took 6 bases from V and 3 from J, leaving 14 bases between them. Germline V CDR1 and CDR2: MNHEY, SMNVEV (reference sequence). The CDR3 totals 14 residues. The CDR3 DNA reads TGTGCCAGCAGGGAGATAGGGGGTGACTATGGCTACACCTTC. Its protein product is CASREIGGDYGYTF.